This T cell receptor beta chain was captured in a study of blood T cell repertoires in COVID-19. Study-wide context: Whether acute or convalescent, the COVID-19 samples came from the United States, Italy and Spain. T cells, B-cell-depleted T cells, or PBMCs provided the cDNA or gDNA that served as material.

Original handling: Amplification from reference gene primers served as the basis for estimated nucleated cell counts. Some clones are missing from TCRdb's copy, which holds only in-frame ones; the method was immunoSEQ multiplex PCR. V and J calls and clone size are those listed in that table; D and trimming were worked out from the DNA. The profile covers some 93,000 clones, with approximately 83% appearing a single time and 3.8% taken by the ten largest. V lost 0 bases and J lost 0, with 5 bases in between. Germline CDR1 and CDR2: SGHTA and FQGNSA. The CDR3 is made up of 14 amino acids. This receptor was identified in a man between 60 and 75 years old with acute or convalescent COVID-19. The sequenced sample was peripheral blood. The chain recombines TRBV7-2 with TRBJ1-1; no definite D call. The DNA for the CDR3 is TGTGCCAGCAGCTTAGCGCGGATGAACACTGAAGCTTTCTTT. Translated, it gives CASSLARMNTEAFF.